The clone carrying this T cell receptor beta chain was picked up a small number of times. The antigen is not known. The sample comes from a study of CD8 T cells in ankylosing spondylitis. The study's findings and limits: Clones linked to disease, bearing a CD8+ phenotype, were relatively rare in peripheral blood. In ankylosing spondylitis patients, matched synovial fluid reportedly showed significant enrichment of disease-linked clones. It appeared that ankylosing spondylitis blood was characterized by a TCR beta motif of about eight highly homologous variants.

Making the TCR beta libraries involved quantitative 5'-RACE with molecular barcodes. TCRdb processed the 5' RACE reads anew with MiXCR; each CDR3 protein has one entry. The sample lists some 270,000 distinct CDR3 sequences, about 18% occurring once. The sequence was collected from a male donor with ankylosing spondylitis or in good health (not recorded which). The sequenced sample was blood, either unsorted or a sorted T cell fraction (not recorded which).

The CDR3 nucleotides read TGCGCCAGCAGCCAACCGGGACAGGGGGCTGCTGACACAGATACGCAGTATTTT. Protein: CASSQPGQGAADTDTQYF. The chain has TRBV5-1 and TRBJ2-3; 12 nucleotides agree with TRBD1. From germline, CDR1 is SGHRS and CDR2 YFSETQ. This CDR3 has 18 residues. Unmatched junction bases numbered 11, after V lost 4 bases and J lost 2 bases.